A single TCR beta chain is shown here with its context. Its antigen is currently unknown. The CDR3 loop spans 11 amino acids. Losses at the gene ends were 4 bases for V and 9 bases for J; bases not matched to a gene: 3. Per the germline V gene, CDR1 is LNHDA and CDR2 is SQIVND (reference sequence). This sample is drawn from a study of CD4 T cells in relation to SARS-CoV-2 and coronaviruses. The unexposed donors gave CD4+ T cells in about 2011-2018, prior to COVID-19. Isolation of CD4+ T cells took place after less than twelve days in culture. The method was immunoSEQ multiplex PCR; TCRdb's version includes in-frame clones alone and lacks a portion of them. Among about 24,000 clones, approximately 76% were seen once, and the ten largest hold around 12%.

The sequenced sample was CD4+ T cells from PBMCs, cultured in vitro. This TCR derives from a human donor in good health. V gene TRBV19 combines with J gene TRBJ2-7, with 7 bases fitting TRBD1. The CDR3 nucleotides are TGTGCCAGTAGTACCGGGACAGTGCAGTACTTC. Amino acid sequence: CASSTGTVQYF.